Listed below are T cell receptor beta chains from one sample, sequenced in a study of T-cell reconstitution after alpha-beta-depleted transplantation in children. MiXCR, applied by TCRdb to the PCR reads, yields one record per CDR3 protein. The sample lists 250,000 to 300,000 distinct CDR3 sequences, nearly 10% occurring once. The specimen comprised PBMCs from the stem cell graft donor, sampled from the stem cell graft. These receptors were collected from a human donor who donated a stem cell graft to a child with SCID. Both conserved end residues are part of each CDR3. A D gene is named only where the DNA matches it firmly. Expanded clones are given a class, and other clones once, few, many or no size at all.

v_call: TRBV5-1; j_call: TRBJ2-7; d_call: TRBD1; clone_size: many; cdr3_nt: TGCGCCAGCAGCTTAGCCGGGACAGGGCTGTACGAGCAGTACTTC; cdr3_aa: CASSLAGTGLYEQYF
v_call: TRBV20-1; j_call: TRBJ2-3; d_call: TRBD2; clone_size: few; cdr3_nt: TGCAGTGCTAGGGCGGGGGGGGGCGTGCATACGCAGTATTTT; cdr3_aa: CSARAGGGVHTQYF
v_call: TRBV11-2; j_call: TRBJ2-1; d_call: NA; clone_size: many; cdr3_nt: TGTGCCAGCAGCTTAGAAGGAGCCCTCTACAATGAGCAGTTCTTC; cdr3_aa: CASSLEGALYNEQFF
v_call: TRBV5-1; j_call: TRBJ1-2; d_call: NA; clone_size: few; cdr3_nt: TGCGCCAGCAGCGTCGGGACGGCGAATGGCTACACCTTC; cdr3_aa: CASSVGTANGYTF
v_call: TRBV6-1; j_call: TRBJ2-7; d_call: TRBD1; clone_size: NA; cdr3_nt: TGTGCCAGCAGCCCTGGAGGGACAGGGTTCGACGAGCAGTACTTC; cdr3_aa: CASSPGGTGFDEQYF
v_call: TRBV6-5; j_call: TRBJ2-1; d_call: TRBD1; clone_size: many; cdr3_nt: TGTGCCAGCAGTTACGCGACAGGGGTTGACAATGAGCAGTTCTTC; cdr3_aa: CASSYATGVDNEQFF
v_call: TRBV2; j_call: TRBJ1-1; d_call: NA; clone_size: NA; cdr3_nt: TGTGCCAGCAGTGAGGCCAGGTGGAACACTGAAGCTTTCTTT; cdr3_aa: CASSEARWNTEAFF
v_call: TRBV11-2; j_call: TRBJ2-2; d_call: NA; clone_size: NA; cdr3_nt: TGTGCCAGCAGCTTTCAGGGGGGGGAGCTGTTTTTT; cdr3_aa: CASSFQGGELFF
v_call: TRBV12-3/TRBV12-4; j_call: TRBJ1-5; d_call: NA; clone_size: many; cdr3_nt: TGTGCCAGCAGTGTTTGGGAGAATCAGCCCCAGCATTTT; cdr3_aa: CASSVWENQPQHF
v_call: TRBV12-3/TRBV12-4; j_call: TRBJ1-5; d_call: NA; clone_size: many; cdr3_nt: TGTGCCAGCAGTTTAACAGCTAATCAGCCCCAGCATTTT; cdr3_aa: CASSLTANQPQHF
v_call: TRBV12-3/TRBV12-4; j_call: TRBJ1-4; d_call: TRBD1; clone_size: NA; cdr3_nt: TGTGCCAGCAGACGAATGGGACAGGGTGGCAGTGAAAAACTGTTTTTT; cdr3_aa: CASRRMGQGGSEKLFF
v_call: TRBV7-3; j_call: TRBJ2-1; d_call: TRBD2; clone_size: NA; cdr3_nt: TGTGCCAGCAGCTTATGGGCTAGCGGGGGTTACAATGAGCAGTTCTTC; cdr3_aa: CASSLWASGGYNEQFF
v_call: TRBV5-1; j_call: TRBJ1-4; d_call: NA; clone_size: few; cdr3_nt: TGCGCCAGCAGCACCGTGGGAACGGGTAATGAAAAACTGTTTTTT; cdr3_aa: CASSTVGTGNEKLFF
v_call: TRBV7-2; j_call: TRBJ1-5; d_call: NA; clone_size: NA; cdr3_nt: TGTGCCAGCAGCTTAAGGTGGGCCACCGCTCAGCCCCAGCATTTT; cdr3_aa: CASSLRWATAQPQHF
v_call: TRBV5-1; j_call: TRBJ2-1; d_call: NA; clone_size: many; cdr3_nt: TGTGCCAGCAGCTTAGGGGGGAGCTCCTACAATGAGCAGTTCTTC; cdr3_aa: CASSLGGSSYNEQFF
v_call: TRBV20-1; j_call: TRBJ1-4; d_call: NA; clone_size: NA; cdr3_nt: TGCAGTGCCAACCAGGGGTCTAATGAAAAACTGTTTTTT; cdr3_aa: CSANQGSNEKLFF
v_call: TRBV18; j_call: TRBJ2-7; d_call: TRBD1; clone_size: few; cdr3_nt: TGTGCCAGCTCACCATTTCCCGGGACAGGTTTTTCCTACGAGCAGTACTTC; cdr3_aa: CASSPFPGTGFSYEQYF
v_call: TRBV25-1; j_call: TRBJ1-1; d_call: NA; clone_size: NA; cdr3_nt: TGTGCCAGCAGTAGCTCCAGGCAGAGGAAAGCTTTCTTT; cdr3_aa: CASSSSRQRKAFF
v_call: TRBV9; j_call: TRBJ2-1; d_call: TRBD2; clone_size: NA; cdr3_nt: TGTGCCAGCAGCCCCTCCCCCACTAGCGGGGGGGCAGGTGAGCAGTTCTTC; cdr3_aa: CASSPSPTSGGAGEQFF
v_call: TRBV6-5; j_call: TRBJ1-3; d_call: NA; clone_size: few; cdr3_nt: TGTGCCAGCAGTTCAACCAGGAATGGAAACACCATATATTTT; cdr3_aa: CASSSTRNGNTIYF
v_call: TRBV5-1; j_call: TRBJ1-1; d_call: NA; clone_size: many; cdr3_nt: TGCGCCAGCAGCTCAGGGACCGGAGGCACTGAAGCTTTCTTT; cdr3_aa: CASSSGTGGTEAFF
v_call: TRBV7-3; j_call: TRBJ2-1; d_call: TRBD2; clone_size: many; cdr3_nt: TGTGCCAGCAGCTCCAATAGCGGGGGGGGAGGATACAATGAGCAGTTCTTC; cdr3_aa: CASSSNSGGGGYNEQFF
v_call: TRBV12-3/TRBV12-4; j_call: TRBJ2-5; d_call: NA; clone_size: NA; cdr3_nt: TGTGCCAGCAGTTTATCGCAGAAAGAGACCCAGTACTTC; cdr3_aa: CASSLSQKETQYF
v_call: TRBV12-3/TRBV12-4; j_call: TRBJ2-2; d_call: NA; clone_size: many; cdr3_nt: TGTGCCAGCAGCAGAACCCGCCCCGGGGAGCTGTTTTTT; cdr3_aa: CASSRTRPGELFF
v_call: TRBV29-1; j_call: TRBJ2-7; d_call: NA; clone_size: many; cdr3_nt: TGCAGCGTTGAAGAAGCGAGGGGCTACGAGCAGTACTTC; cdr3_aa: CSVEEARGYEQYF
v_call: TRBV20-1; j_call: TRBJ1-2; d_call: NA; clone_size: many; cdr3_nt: TGCAGTCCCTTGAGCCGGGACTCAAGCTATGGCTACACCTTC; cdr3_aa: CSPLSRDSSYGYTF
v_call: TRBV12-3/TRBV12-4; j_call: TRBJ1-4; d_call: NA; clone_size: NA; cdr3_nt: TGTGCCAGCAGTTTACAGGAAAAACTGTTTTTT; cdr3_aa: CASSLQEKLFF
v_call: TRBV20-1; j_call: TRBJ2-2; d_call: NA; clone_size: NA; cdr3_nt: TGCAGTGCTAGAGTCCACACCGGGGAGCTGTTTTTT; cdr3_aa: CSARVHTGELFF
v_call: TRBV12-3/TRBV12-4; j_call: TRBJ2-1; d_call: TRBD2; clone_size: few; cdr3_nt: TGTGCCAGCAGTCCTCGGACTAGCGGGAAATACAATGAGCAGTTCTTC; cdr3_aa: CASSPRTSGKYNEQFF
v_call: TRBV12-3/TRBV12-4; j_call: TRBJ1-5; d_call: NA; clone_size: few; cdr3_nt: TGTGCCAGCGGGGCGGGGGGCGGGCAGCCCCAGCATTTT; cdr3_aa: CASGAGGGQPQHF
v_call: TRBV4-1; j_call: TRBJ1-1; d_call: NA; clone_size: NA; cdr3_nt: TGCGCCAGCCTCGGGGCAGGGGTTTTGAGTGAAGCTTTCTTT; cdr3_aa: CASLGAGVLSEAFF
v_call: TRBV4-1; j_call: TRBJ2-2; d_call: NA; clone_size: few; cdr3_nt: TGCGCCAGCAGCTTAAGAGGGACGGTAAACACCGGGGAGCTGTTTTTT; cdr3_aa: CASSLRGTVNTGELFF
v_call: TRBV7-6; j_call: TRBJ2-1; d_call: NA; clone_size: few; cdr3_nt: TGTGCCAGCAGTAAGGGGGGGGAGAACAATGAGCAGTTCTTC; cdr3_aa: CASSKGGENNEQFF
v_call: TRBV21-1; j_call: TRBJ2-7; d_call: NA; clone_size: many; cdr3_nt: TGTGCCAGCACCGGGACTAGCGGGGGGCCGACCTACGAGCAGTACTTC; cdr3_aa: CASTGTSGGPTYEQYF
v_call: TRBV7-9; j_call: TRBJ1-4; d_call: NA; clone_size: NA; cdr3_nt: TGTGCCAGCAGCTTATCGGCGTCGGGAACAACTAATGAAAAACTGTTTTTT; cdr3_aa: CASSLSASGTTNEKLFF
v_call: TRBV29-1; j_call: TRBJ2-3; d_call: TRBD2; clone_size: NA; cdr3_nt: TGCAGCGTGGGGACTAGCGGGTCAACAGATACGCAGTATTTT; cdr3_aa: CSVGTSGSTDTQYF
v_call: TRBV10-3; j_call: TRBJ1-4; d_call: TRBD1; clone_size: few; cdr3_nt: TGTGCCATCAGTGATGGAGGGGGCTATGAAAAACTGTTTTTT; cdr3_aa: CAISDGGGYEKLFF
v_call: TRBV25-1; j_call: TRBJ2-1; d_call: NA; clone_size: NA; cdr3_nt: TGTGCCAGCAGTGGCGACAGGGCGGACTACGATGAGCAGTTCTTC; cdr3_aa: CASSGDRADYDEQFF
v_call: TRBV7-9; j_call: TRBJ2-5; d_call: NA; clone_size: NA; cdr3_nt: TGTGCCAGCAGCGACGGTACTAGTTCCGGGGAGACCCAGTACTTC; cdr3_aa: CASSDGTSSGETQYF
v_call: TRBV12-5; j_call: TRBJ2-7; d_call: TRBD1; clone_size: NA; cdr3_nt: TGTGCTAGTGGTTTGCGACAGGGCTACGAGCAGTACTTC; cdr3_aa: CASGLRQGYEQYF
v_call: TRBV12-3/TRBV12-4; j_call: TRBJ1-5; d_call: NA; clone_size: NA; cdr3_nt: TGTGCCAGCAGTTTAGGGTCCTCAACCCAGCATTTT; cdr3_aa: CASSLGSSTQHF
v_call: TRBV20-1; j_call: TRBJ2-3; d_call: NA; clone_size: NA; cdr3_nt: TGCAGTGCTCCCGCCCCGGGACAAAACACAGATACGCAGTATTTT; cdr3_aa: CSAPAPGQNTDTQYF
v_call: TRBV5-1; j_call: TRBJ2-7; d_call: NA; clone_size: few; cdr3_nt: TGCGCCAGCAGCTTGAAACAGGGTGAAGAGCAGTACTTC; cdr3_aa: CASSLKQGEEQYF
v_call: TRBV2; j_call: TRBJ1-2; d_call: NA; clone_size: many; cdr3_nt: TGTGCCAGCAGGGACGGGGGCGCATGGGATGGCTACACCTTC; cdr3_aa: CASRDGGAWDGYTF
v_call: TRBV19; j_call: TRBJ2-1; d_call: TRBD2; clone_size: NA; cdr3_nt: TGTGCCAGTACCTACTTAGCGGGGGGGCCCGATGAGCAGTTCTTC; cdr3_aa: CASTYLAGGPDEQFF
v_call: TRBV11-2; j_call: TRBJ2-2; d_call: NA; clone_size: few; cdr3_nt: TGTGCCAGCAGCTTAGCGAGGGCCGGGGAGCTGTTTTTT; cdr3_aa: CASSLARAGELFF
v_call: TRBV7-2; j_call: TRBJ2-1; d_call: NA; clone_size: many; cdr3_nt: TGTGCCAGCAGCGTAGGCATTATCCGGGGAGAGCAGTTCTTC; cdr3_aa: CASSVGIIRGEQFF
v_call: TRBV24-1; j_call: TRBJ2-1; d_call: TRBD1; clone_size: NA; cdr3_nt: TGTGCCACCAGTGAGAGGACAGGCAGCTCCTACAATGAGCAGTTCTTC; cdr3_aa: CATSERTGSSYNEQFF
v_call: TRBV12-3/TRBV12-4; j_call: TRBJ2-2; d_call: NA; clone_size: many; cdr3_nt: TGTGCCAGCAGTTTGGGGGGCCTGAACACCGGGGAGCTGTTTTTT; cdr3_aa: CASSLGGLNTGELFF
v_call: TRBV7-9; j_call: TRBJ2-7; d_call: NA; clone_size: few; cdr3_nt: TGTGCCGGGTCAGTGGACACCTCCTACGAGCAGTACTTC; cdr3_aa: CAGSVDTSYEQYF